The sequence of this T cell receptor beta chain was determined in a study of T-cell memory formation after mild COVID-19. TCRdb used MiXCR to reprocess the 5' RACE reads, holding one entry per CDR3 protein. This sample has 550,000 to 600,000 distinct CDR3 sequences, with around 15% found just once. Remarks on this clonotype: The antigen is undetermined.

The CDR3 totals 14 residues. From germline, CDR1 is SGHTA and CDR2 FQGTGA. With 5 bases removed from V and 3 bases from J, the gap between germline ends came to 11 bases. Study-wide points: Prior to infection, memory already included some responding clones, suggesting cross-reactive memory joined.

Sequencing used PBMCs or a T cell subset sorted from them (not recorded which). The rearrangement uses TRBV7-3 and TRBJ2-1; perhaps TRBD2 as D (5 bases). This clonotype was sampled from an adult woman who had mild COVID-19 (a few samples of this study predate the infection). Cell type and time point are not known. CDR3 region: CASSLPGIYNEQFF. CDR3 coding DNA: TGTGCCAGCAGCCTTCCCGGGATCTACAATGAGCAGTTCTTC.